Each of the 27 T cell receptor beta chains below was sequenced from the same sample in a study of regulatory T cells in long-lasting Graves disease. Researchers made TCR beta libraries by using iRepertoire HTBI primers and running Arm-PCR on CDR3 regions. In TCRdb, the multiplex PCR reads were re-called with MiXCR into one record per CDR3 protein. The sample has 300,000 to 350,000 distinct CDR3 sequences, about 19% seen once. Time point noted: persistent/refractory GD, antithyroid drugs over 5 years with positive TRAb. After RNA was extracted from PBMCs, the TCR library was made from it. The material sequenced was peripheral blood mononuclear cells (PBMCs), taken when the disease was refractory, from a patient treated with antithyroid drugs. These TCRs come from a female donor with Graves disease.

This clonotype was observed a handful of times. The genes are TRBV5-1 and TRBJ1-4, with a possible D match to TRBD1 (6 bases). CDR3 size: 16 residues. Germline-derived CDR1 and CDR2 are SGHRS and YFSETQ. V lost 0 bases and J 5 bases, leaving 14 bases between the germline ends. In nucleotides, the CDR3 is TGCGCCAGCAGCTTGGACCCGGGACACAGAAATGAAAAACTGTTTTTT. It is translated as CASSLDPGHRNEKLFF.

Worth noting for this clonotype: One base away lies a much larger clone, so this may be a sequencing read error. The V gene is TRBV28, the J gene TRBJ1-5; TRBD1 is a possible D gene (5 bases). This CDR3 has 15 amino acids. Looked up from germline, CDR1 is MDHEN and CDR2 is SYDVKM. Trimming left V 5 bases short and J 7 bases short, with 18 bases between. CDR3 nucleotide sequence: TGTGCCAGCAGTGAGCGTTATGGGGCCGGGCAGCCCCAGCATTTT. This sequence encodes CASSERYGAGQPQHF. Based on the CDR3 plus reference TRBV28 and TRBJ1-5, the full variable domain is DVKVTQSSRYLVKRTGEKVFLECVQDMDHENMFWYRQDPGLGLRLIYFSYDVKMKEKGDIPEGYSVSREKKERFSLILESASTNQTSMYLCASSERYGAGQPQHFGDGTRLSIL.

This clonotype was detected a few times. The junction differs from germline at one of its ends, possibly a read error. V gene TRBV28 combines with J gene TRBJ2-7; weak D call: TRBD2 (5 bases). Germline-derived CDR1 and CDR2 are MDHEN and SYDVKM. There are 12 residues in the CDR3. The CDR3 bases are TGTGCCCGCAGTTTTTGGGAGTACGAGCAGTACTTC. Translated, it gives CARSFWEYEQYF.

This clonotype was picked up a small number of times. The rearrangement uses TRBV25-1 and TRBJ1-2; weak D call: TRBD1 (6 bases). CDR3 length: 12 residues. The germline V gene has CDR1 MGHDK and CDR2 SYGVNS. V was cut by 4 bases and J by 8 bases, with 11 bases left in between. The CDR3 sequence is CASSGTGSGYTF. CDR3 coding DNA: TGTGCCAGCAGTGGAACAGGGTCCGGCTACACCTTC.

This clonotype showed up many times. The chain links TRBV28 to TRBJ1-3, with 8 bases fitting TRBD1. This CDR3 contains 15 residues. Germline V gene data show CDR1 as MDHEN and CDR2 as SYDVKM. V shed 6 bases, J shed 2 bases, and the junction held 6 bases outside the gene matches. This CDR3 reads CASSQGAGAGNTIYF. The CDR3 nucleotides are TGTGCCAGCAGCCAGGGGGCGGGAGCTGGAAACACCATATATTTT.

CDR3 in DNA: TGTGCCAGTAGTACCACTTTTGACACTGCCGGGGAGCTGTTTTTT. It translates to CASSTTFDTAGELFF. The rearrangement joins TRBV19 to TRBJ2-2; D gene ambiguous. The CDR3 extends over 15 amino acids. CDR1 is LNHDA, CDR2 SQIVND, per germline (reference sequence). V was clipped by 4 bases and J by 6 bases, with 15 bases between them.

The gene calls are TRBV6-1 and TRBJ2-1; D possibly corresponds to TRBD2 (5 bases). The germline gives CDR1 MNHNS, CDR2 SASEGT. The germline V and J ends were trimmed by 2 bases and 6 bases, with 14 bases remaining between them. The CDR3 covers 15 residues. The CDR3, as DNA: TGTGCCAGCAGTGAACGACCCAGCGGTCGCAATGAGCAGTTCTTC. It translates to CASSERPSGRNEQFF.

The chain employs TRBV4-1 and TRBJ2-6; TRBD2 matches 13 bases. This CDR3 has 19 residues. Trimming took 1 base from V and 1 from J; bases not matched to a gene: 4. Looked up from germline, CDR1 is MGHRA and CDR2 is YSYEKL. The CDR3 bases are TGCGCCAGCAGCCAAGGGGGACTAGCGGGGACTTCTGGGGCCAACGTCCTGACTTTC. Translation: CASSQGGLAGTSGANVLTF.

This clonotype was picked up a small number of times. Being one base from a much bigger clone, this may be a read error. This rearrangement joins TRBV2 to TRBJ2-2; 7 positions match TRBD1. The CDR3 has 14 residues. V dropped 1 base and J dropped 10; count of bases not matched to a gene: 6. CDR1 and CDR2 (germline): SNHLY, FYNNEI. The CDR3 DNA sequence: TGTGCCAGCAGTGAAGGACAGGGTATCGAGGAGCTGTTTTTT. This codes for CASSEGQGIEELFF.

This clonotype was seen many times. The chain couples TRBV28 to TRBJ2-5; D is possibly TRBD1 (6 bases). Germline CDR1 and CDR2: MDHEN and SYDVKM. Trimming pared 6 bases from V and 4 bases from J, leaving 9 bases between. This CDR3 has 12 residues. The CDR3 loop is CASRTGIETQYF. The CDR3 region has the DNA TGTGCCAGCAGAACAGGGATAGAGACCCAGTACTTC.

A few counts support this clonotype. The chain uses TRBV7-9 and TRBJ2-5, with D perhaps TRBD1 (6 bases). Germline-derived CDR1 and CDR2 are SEHNR and FQNEAQ (reference sequence). This CDR3 is built from 19 residues. V lost 1 base and J lost 1, with 22 bases in between. CDR3 nucleotides: TGTGCCAGCAGCTTAGGGCTGAGGTCCGGGACACAGCTCCAAGAGACCCAGTACTTC. Protein: CASSLGLRSGTQLQETQYF.

This sequence joins TRBV27 and TRBJ2-5, with 7 bases lining up with TRBD1. CDR1 MNHEY and CDR2 SMNVEV come from the germline V gene (reference sequence). This CDR3 has 15 amino acids. With 1 base clipped from V and 4 bases from J, the junction kept 6 bases outside the gene matches. CDR3 amino acids: CASSLFPTGLETQYF. CDR3 DNA: TGTGCCAGCAGTTTATTCCCGACAGGGCTAGAGACCCAGTACTTC.

This clonotype was seen repeatedly, ten times or more. The rearrangement joins TRBV15 to TRBJ1-5; D gene unclear. The CDR3 extends over 13 amino acids. Trimming took 1 base from V and 5 from J, leaving 6 bases between them. CDR1 is LNHNV and CDR2 is YYDKDF in the germline V gene (reference sequence). In DNA form, the CDR3 reads TGTGCCACCAGCAGAGCTCAGGATCAGCCCCAGCATTTT. It codes for CATSRAQDQPQHF.

Of note for this clonotype: This may be a read error: a much more frequent sequence differs by one nucleotide. The chain recombines TRBV2 with TRBJ2-2; unclear D gene. Trimming removed 7 bases from V and 5 bases from J, with 11 bases in between. The CDR3 extends over 13 amino acids. Germline V lookup: CDR1 SNHLY, CDR2 FYNNEI. CDR3 sequence: CASKRLETGELFF. The CDR3 DNA follows: TGTGCCAGCAAGAGGCTGGAGACCGGGGAGCTGTTTTTT.

This clonotype was picked up many times. A read error may account for a junction end that differs from germline. V and J are TRBV6-1 and TRBJ1-2, with unresolved D. Germline V gives CDR1 MNHNS, CDR2 SASEGT. The CDR3 loop spans 13 amino acids. CDR3 in amino acids: CASSEGRYYGYTF. Written as DNA, the CDR3 is TGTGCCAGCAGCGAAGGACGGTATTATGGCTACACCTTC.

This clonotype has a count of ten or more. The chain recombines TRBV18 with TRBJ2-5; no reliable D call. CDR3 length: 16 residues. CDR1 is KGHSH and CDR2 is LQKENI in the germline V gene. V lost 4 bases and J 1 base, leaving 16 bases between the germline ends. The DNA for the CDR3 is TGTGCCAGCTCACTCGAAGGCCAGACGGGCCAAGAGACCCAGTACTTC. Protein: CASSLEGQTGQETQYF.

The chain couples TRBV6-1 to TRBJ2-7; 12 bases are shared with TRBD2. This CDR3 has 16 amino acids. The germline gives CDR1 MNHNS, CDR2 SASEGT. J gave up 6 bases and V 6 bases, and 12 bases lay outside the gene matches. CDR3: CASSSHPSGRASEQYF. The CDR3 region has the DNA TGTGCCAGCAGCTCCCACCCTAGCGGGAGGGCCAGCGAGCAGTACTTC.

This clonotype has ten or more counts. The chain recombines TRBV12-3 or TRBV12-4 with TRBJ2-6, with TRBD1 matching over 8 bases. V lost 6 bases and J lost 0; bases outside the gene matches: 10. The CDR3 has 18 amino acids. CDR3: CASRGFGQGSSGANVLTF. DNA of the CDR3: TGTGCCAGCAGGGGGTTTGGACAGGGATCCTCTGGGGCCAACGTCCTGACTTTC.

This clonotype has a count of ten or more. The rearrangement links TRBV29-1 to TRBJ1-1; the D is unclear. V dropped 7 bases and J dropped 3 bases, with 18 bases sitting between them. The CDR3 is 14 residues long. Germline CDR1 SQVTM, CDR2 ANQGSEA. The CDR3 reads CSAAMRLAYTEAFF. The CDR3 DNA follows: TGCAGCGCTGCCATGAGGCTTGCGTACACTGAAGCTTTCTTT. Looking up the rest from reference TRBV29-1 and TRBJ1-1 gives the full variable domain: SAVISQKPSRDICQRGTSLTIQCQVDSQVTMMFWYRQQPGQSLTLIATANQGSEATYESGFVIDKFPISRPNLTFSTLTVSNMSPEDSSIYLCSAAMRLAYTEAFFGQGTRLTVV.

V usage is TRBV20-1 and J usage is TRBJ2-1; D gene unclear. From germline, CDR1 is DFQATT and CDR2 SNEGSKA (reference sequence). V was trimmed by 1 base and J by 10 bases, leaving 23 bases between them. The CDR3 has 16 residues. The CDR3 spells CSARGGSRLYLLEQFF. The CDR3 DNA reads TGCAGTGCTAGAGGGGGTAGTCGGCTCTACCTCTTGGAGCAGTTCTTC.

This clonotype was seen many times. This chain connects TRBV3-1 to TRBJ1-3; no clear D gene. The CDR3 runs to 14 residues. V shed 6 bases and J shed 0 bases, with 9 bases lying between them. The V gene's germline CDR1 is LGHDT and CDR2 YNNKEL (reference sequence). The CDR3 DNA follows: TGTGCCAGCAGTCAGCGGAGCTCTGGAAACACCATATATTTT. Protein product: CASSQRSSGNTIYF.

This clonotype was counted between two and nine times. The rearrangement links TRBV7-9 to TRBJ2-7; D may be TRBD2 (6 bases). Trimming stripped 3 bases from V and 6 bases from J, with 12 bases between. Germline assignment: CDR1 SEHNR and CDR2 FQNEAQ (reference sequence). The CDR3 is made up of 13 amino acids. The CDR3 DNA reads as TGTGCCAGCAGCTTGGGGGGACTGGCCGAGCAGTACTTC. Translated, it gives CASSLGGLAEQYF. Drawing the rest from reference TRBV7-9 and TRBJ2-7, the complete variable domain is DTGVSQNPRHKITKRGQNVTFRCDPISEHNRLYWYRQTLGQGPEFLTYFQNEAQLEKSRLLSDRFSAERPKGSFSTLEIQRTEQGDSAMYLCASSLGGLAEQYFGPGTRLTVT.

This clonotype was recorded at least ten times. This chain links TRBV7-8 with TRBJ1-5, with D possibly TRBD1 on 5 matching bases. CDR3 size: 16 residues. Trimming shortened V by 5 bases and J by 6 bases, and 20 bases separated the two germline ends. Germline loops: CDR1 SGHVS, CDR2 FQNEAQ. CDR3 sequence: CASSAHGGGQGQPQHF. The CDR3 nucleotides are TGTGCCAGCAGCGCGCATGGCGGGGGTCAAGGTCAGCCCCAGCATTTT.

J is TRBJ1-4 and V is TRBV7-6; weak D call: TRBD1 (6 bases). Trimming left V 5 bases short and J 8 bases short, with 15 bases between. The CDR3 extends over 14 amino acids. The germline CDR1 and CDR2 sequences are SGHVS and FNYEAQ. CDR3 DNA: TGTGCCAGCAGCCCCCTACAGGGTTGGGAAAAACTGTTTTTT. Protein product: CASSPLQGWEKLFF.

As to this clonotype: One base away lies a much larger clone, so this may be a sequencing read error. The J gene is TRBJ1-2, the V gene TRBV27; D is undetermined. CDR3 size: 15 residues. Looked up from germline, CDR1 is MNHEY and CDR2 is SMNVEV (reference sequence). The CDR3 reads CASSPNPGHRSGYIF. In DNA form, the CDR3 reads TGTGCCAGCAGTCCGAACCCGGGCCACCGGTCGGGCTACATCTTC.

J is TRBJ2-7 and V is TRBV19; TRBD1 matches 11 bases. The CDR3 spans 12 residues. V shed 10 bases, J shed 3 bases, and the junction held 2 bases outside the gene matches. Germline loops: CDR1 LNHDA, CDR2 SQIVND (reference sequence). The CDR3 loop reads CATGTGGYEQYF. The CDR3, as DNA: TGTGCCACTGGGACAGGGGGCTACGAGCAGTACTTC.

This clonotype showed up just a few times. The chain has TRBV5-1 and TRBJ2-2; possible D gene TRBD1, 5 bases. The germline V gene encodes CDR1 SGHRS and CDR2 YFSETQ. Trimming shortened V by 5 bases and J by 1 base, and 15 bases separated the two germline ends. The CDR3 spans 16 residues. CDR3: CASRETPQGNTGELFF. CDR3 nucleotides: TGCGCCAGCAGGGAAACCCCGCAGGGGAACACCGGGGAGCTGTTTTTT.